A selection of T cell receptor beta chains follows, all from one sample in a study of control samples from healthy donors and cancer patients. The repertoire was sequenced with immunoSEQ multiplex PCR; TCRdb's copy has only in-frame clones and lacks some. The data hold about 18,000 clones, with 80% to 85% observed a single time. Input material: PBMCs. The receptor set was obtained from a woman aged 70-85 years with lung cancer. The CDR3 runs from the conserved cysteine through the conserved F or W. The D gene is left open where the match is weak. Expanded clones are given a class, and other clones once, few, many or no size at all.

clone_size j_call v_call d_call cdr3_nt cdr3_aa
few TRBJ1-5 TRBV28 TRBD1 TGTGCCAGCAGTTGGGACAGGTTTAGCAATCAGCCCCAGCATTTT CASSWDRFSNQPQHF
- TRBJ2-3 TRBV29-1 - TGCAGCGGGCAGCTAGATACGCAGTATTTT CSGQLDTQYF
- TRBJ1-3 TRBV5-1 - TGCGCCAGCAGCCCCGGGCCGCAGGGCACCATATACTTT CASSPGPQGTIYF
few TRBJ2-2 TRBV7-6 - TGTGCCAGCAGCCTGGACCCCCCGGGGGCCGGGGAGCTGTTTTTT CASSLDPPGAGELFF
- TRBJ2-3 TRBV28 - TGTGCCAGCAGTAGTAGCGGATCCACAGATACGCAGTATTTT CASSSSGSTDTQYF
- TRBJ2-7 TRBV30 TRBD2 TGTGCCTGGAGTGTAGGGCTAGCGGACGAGCAGTACTTC CAWSVGLADEQYF
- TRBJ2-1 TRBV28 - TGTGCCAGCTCCTCTCCGGGTAACAATGAGCAGTTCTTC CASSSPGNNEQFF
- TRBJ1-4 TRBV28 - TGTGCCAGCAGTTCCTCGAAACGGGGGAAAGAAAAACTGTTTTTT CASSSSKRGKEKLFF
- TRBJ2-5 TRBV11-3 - TGTGCCAGCAGCTCTTATCGGGACCAGTACTTC CASSSYRDQYF
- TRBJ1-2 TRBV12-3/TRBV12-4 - TGTGCCAGCAGTCAACAGGAGGGCTATGGCTACACCTTC CASSQQEGYGYTF
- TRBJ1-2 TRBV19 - TGTGCCAGTACAGAGGACAGCCTAGCTAACTATGGCTACACCTTC CASTEDSLANYGYTF
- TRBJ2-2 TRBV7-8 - TGTGCCAGCAGCCCATTGGACCCCAACACCGGGGAGCTGTTTTTT CASSPLDPNTGELFF
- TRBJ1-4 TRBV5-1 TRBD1 TGCGCCAGCAGCGTGAAGACAGGGGATGAAAAACTGTTTTTT CASSVKTGDEKLFF
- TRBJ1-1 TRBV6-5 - TGTGCCAGCAGTTACGGTATGAACACTGAAGCTTTCTTT CASSYGMNTEAFF
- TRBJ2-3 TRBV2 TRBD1 TGTGCCAGCAGTGGGACAGGGCCCACAGATACGCAGTATTTT CASSGTGPTDTQYF
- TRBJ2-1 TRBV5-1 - TGCGCCAGCAGCTTGGTCGCGACGGCTTCCTACAATGAGCAGTTCTTC CASSLVATASYNEQFF
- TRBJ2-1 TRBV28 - TGTGCCAGCAGCCTAATACTCGGCGATGAGCAGTTCTTC CASSLILGDEQFF
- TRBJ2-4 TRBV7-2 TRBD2 TGTGCCAGCAGCAATTCCGGGCTAGCGGGAGCTGTGACCAAAAACATTCAGTACTTC CASSNSGLAGAVTKNIQYF
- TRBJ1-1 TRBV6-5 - TGTGCCAGCAGCCTGGCCATGTATACGAACACTGAAGCTTTCTTT CASSLAMYTNTEAFF
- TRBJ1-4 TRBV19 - TGTGCCAGTAGTAAGCAGGGGTCTAATGAAAAACTGTTTTTT CASSKQGSNEKLFF
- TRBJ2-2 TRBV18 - TGTGCCAGCTCACCGAGTAGGATTAACACCGGGGAGCTGTTTTTT CASSPSRINTGELFF
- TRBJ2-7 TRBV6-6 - TGTGCCAGCAGGTACGGGAGCACTAACGAGCAGTACTTC CASRYGSTNEQYF
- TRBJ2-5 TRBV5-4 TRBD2 TGTGCCAGCAGAGTGAGCGGGGCCGAGGGGGAGACCCAGTACTTC CASRVSGAEGETQYF
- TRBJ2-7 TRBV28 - TGTGCCAGCGTCGAGACAGGCAGCTCCTACGAGCAGTACTTC CASVETGSSYEQYF